This TCR beta chain came from a study of T-cell reconstitution after alpha-beta-depleted transplantation in children. During its preparation, the TCRbeta library received unique molecular identifiers. TCRdb re-analysed the PCR reads in MiXCR, keeping a single row per CDR3 protein. The sample lists 330,000 or so distinct CDR3 sequences, 10% occurring once. The sample holds many counts of this clonotype. Germline V lookup: CDR1 KGHDR, CDR2 SFDVKD. This CDR3 has 18 residues. Unmatched junction bases numbered 7, after V lost 3 bases and J lost 0 bases. The chain has TRBV24-1 and TRBJ2-4; TRBD2 aligns across 10 bases. Specimen: PBMCs, collected before TCRalphabeta/CD19-depleted stem cell transplant. The TCR was taken from a boy in the first two years of life with acute myeloid leukemia, due to receive a stem cell transplant. In DNA, the CDR3 is TGTGCCACCAGTGATGGGGCTAGCGGGGGAGGAGCCAAAAACATTCAGTACTTC. Its translation is CATSDGASGGGAKNIQYF.